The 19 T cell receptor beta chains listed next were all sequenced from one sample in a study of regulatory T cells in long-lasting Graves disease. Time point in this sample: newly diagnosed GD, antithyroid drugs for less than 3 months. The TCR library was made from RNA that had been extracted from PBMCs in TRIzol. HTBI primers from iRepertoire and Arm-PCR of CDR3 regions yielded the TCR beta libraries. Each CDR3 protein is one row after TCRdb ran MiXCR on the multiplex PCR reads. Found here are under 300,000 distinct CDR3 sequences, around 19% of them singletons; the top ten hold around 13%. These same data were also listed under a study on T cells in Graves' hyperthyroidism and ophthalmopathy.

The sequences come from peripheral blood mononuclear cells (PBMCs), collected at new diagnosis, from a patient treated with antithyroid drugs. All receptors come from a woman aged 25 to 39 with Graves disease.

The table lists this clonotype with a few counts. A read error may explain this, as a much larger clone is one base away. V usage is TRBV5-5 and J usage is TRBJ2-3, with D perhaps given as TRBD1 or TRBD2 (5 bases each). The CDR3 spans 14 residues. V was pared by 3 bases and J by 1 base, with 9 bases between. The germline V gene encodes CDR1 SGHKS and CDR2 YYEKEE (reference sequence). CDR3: CASSWRGGTDTQYF. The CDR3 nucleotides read TGTGCCAGCAGCTGGAGAGGGGGCACAGATACGCAGTATTTT.

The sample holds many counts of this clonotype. The CDR3: CSARLGTSGGGEQFF. In nucleotides, the CDR3 is TGCAGTGCCCGACTGGGGACTAGCGGGGGCGGTGAGCAGTTCTTC. This chain joins TRBV20-1 and TRBJ2-1, with 14 bases lining up with TRBD2. Trimming cost V 6 bases and J 9 bases; bases outside gene matches: 10. This CDR3 spans 15 amino acids. Looked up from germline, CDR1 is DFQATT and CDR2 is SNEGSKA (reference sequence).

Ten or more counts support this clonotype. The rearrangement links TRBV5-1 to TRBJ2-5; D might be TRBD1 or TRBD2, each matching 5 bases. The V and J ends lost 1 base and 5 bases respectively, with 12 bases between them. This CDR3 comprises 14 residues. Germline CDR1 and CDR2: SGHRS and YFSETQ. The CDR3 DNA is TGCGCCAGCAGCTTGTCATTGGGGACGGAGACCCAGTACTTC. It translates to CASSLSLGTETQYF.

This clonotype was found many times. The CDR3 DNA reads TGTGCCAGCAGTTTGTCTAGCTGGTACGAGCAGTACTTC. This translates into CASSLSSWYEQYF. The V call is TRBV6-9, the J call TRBJ2-7, with a weak D call TRBD2 (5 bases). Germline CDR1 is MNHGY and CDR2 is SVAAGI. Trimming took 4 bases from V and 4 from J, leaving 11 bases between them. CDR3 size: 13 residues.

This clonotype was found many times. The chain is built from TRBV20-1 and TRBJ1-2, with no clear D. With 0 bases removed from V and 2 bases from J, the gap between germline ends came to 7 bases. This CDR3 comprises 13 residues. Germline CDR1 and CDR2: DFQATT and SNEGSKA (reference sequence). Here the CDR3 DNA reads TGCAGTGCTAGAGATCAGGAGAACTATGGCTACACCTTC. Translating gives CSARDQENYGYTF.

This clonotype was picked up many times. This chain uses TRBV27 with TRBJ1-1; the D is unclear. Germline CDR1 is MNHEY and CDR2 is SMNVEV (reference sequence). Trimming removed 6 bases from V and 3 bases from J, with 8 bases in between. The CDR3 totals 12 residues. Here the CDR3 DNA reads TGTGCCAGCAGGGACTTGGACACTGAAGCTTTCTTT. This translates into CASRDLDTEAFF.

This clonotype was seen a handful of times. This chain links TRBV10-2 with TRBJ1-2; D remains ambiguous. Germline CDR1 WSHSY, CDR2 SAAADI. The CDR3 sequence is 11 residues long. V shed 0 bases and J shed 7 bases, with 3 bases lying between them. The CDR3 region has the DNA TGCGCCAGCAGTGAGTCAGGTGGCTACACCTTC. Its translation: CASSESGGYTF.

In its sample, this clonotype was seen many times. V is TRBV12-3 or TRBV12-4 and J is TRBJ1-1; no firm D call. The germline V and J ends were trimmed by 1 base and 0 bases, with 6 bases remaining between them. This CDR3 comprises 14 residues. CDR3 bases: TGTGCCAGCAGTTTAGGACACATGAACACTGAAGCTTTCTTT. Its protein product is CASSLGHMNTEAFF.

CDR3 sequence: CASSEVRGSNGYTF. The CDR3 nucleotides read TGTGCCAGCAGTGAAGTCAGGGGGTCCAATGGCTACACCTTC. The chain recombines TRBV2 with TRBJ1-2; 7 bases line up with TRBD1. From germline, CDR1 is SNHLY and CDR2 FYNNEI. This CDR3 contains 14 residues. The V gene end was trimmed by 1 base and the J gene end by 6 bases; junction bases not matched to a gene: 5. Supplemented by reference TRBV2 and TRBJ1-2, the full variable domain reads EPEVTQTPSHQVTQMGQEVILRCVPISNHLYFYWYRQILGQKVEFLVSFYNNEISEKSEIFDDQFSVERPDGSNFTLKIRSTKLEDSAMYFCASSEVRGSNGYTFGSGTRLTVV.

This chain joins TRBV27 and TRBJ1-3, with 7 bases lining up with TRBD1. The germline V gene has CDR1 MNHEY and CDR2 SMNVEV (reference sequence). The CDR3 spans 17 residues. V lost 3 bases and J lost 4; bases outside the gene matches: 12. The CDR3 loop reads CASSFSNLPGQGNTIYF. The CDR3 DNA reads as TGTGCCAGCAGTTTCTCGAACCTCCCGGGACAGGGAAACACCATATATTTT.

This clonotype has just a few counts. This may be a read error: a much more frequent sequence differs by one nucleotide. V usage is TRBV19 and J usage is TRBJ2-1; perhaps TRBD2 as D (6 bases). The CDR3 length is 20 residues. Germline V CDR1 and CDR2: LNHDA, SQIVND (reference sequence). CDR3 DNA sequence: TGTGCCAGTAGTATCCGCCATCGGGTCGCGGGGATAGCGACCTACAATAAGCAGTTCTTC. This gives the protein CASSIRHRVAGIATYNKQFF.

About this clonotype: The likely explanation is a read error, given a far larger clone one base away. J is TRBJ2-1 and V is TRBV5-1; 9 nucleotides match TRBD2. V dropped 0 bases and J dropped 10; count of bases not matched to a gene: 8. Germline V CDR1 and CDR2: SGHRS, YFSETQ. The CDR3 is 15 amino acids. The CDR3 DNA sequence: TGCGCCAGCAGCTTGGAAGCGGGGGGATCCTACGAGCAGTTCTTC. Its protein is CASSLEAGGSYEQFF.

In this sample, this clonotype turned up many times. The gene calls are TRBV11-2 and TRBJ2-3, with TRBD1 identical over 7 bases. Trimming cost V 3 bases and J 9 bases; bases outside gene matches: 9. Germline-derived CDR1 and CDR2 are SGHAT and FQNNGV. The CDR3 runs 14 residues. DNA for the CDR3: TGTGCCAGCAGCTTCCGCCTTGACAGGGACACGCAGTATTTT. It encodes CASSFRLDRDTQYF.

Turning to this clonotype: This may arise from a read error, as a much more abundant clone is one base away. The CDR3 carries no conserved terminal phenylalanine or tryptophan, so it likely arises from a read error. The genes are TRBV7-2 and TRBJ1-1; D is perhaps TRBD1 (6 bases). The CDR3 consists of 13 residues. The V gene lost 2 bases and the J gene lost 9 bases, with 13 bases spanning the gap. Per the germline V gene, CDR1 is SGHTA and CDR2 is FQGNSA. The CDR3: CASSLQRQEKAFS. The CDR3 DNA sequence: TGTGCCAGCAGCTTACAAAGACAGGAGAAAGCTTTCTCT.

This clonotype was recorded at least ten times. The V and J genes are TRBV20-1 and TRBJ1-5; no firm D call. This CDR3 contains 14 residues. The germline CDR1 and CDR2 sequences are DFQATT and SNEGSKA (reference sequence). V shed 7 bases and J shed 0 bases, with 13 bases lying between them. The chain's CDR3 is CSVADGHSNQPQHF. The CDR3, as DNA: TGCAGTGTCGCGGACGGCCATAGCAATCAGCCCCAGCATTTT.

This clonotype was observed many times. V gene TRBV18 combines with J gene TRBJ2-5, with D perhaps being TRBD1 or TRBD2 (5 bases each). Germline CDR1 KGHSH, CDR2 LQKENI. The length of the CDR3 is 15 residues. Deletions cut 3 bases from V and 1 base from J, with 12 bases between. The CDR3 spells CASSPFVGAQETQYF. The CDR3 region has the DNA TGTGCCAGCTCACCCTTCGTCGGGGCCCAAGAGACCCAGTACTTC.

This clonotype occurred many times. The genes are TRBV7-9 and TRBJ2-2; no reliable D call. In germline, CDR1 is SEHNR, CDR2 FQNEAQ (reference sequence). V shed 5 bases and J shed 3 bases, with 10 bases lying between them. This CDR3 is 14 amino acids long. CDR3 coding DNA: TGTGCCAGCAGCAAGACCACCGACACCGGGGAGCTGTTTTTT. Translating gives CASSKTTDTGELFF.

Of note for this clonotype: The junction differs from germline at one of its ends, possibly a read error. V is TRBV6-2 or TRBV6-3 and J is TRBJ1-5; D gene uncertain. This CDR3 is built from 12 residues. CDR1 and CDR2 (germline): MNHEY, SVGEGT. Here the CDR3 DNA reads TGTGCCGGCAGTCCCCCCCCTCAGCCCCAGCATTTT. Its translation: CAGSPPPQPQHF.

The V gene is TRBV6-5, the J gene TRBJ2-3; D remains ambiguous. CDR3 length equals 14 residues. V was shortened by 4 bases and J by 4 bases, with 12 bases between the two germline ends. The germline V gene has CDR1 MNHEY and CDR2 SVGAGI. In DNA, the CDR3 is TGTGCCAGCAGTTTAAAACTCGGAGCAGATACGCAGTATTTT. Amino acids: CASSLKLGADTQYF.